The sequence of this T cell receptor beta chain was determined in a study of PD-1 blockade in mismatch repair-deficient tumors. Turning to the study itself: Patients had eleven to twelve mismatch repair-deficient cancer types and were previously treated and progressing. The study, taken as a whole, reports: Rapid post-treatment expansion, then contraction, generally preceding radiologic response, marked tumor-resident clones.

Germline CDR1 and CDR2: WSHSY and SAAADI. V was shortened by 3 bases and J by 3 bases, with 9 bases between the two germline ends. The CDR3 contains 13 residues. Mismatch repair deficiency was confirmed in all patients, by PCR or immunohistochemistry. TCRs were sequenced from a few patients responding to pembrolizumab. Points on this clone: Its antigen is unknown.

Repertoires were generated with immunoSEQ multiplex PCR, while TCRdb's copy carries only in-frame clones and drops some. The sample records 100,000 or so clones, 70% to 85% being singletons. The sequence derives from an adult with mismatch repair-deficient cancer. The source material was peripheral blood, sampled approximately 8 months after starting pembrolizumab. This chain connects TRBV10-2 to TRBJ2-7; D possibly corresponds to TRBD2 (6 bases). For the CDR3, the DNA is TGCGCCAGCAGTGATTGGGGAGGCTACGAGCAGTACTTC. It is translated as CASSDWGGYEQYF.